The 14 T cell receptor beta chains presented below share a single source sample, sequenced in a study of long-term antiretroviral therapy in people with HIV (dated by TCRdb to 2022 to 2024). The immunoSEQ hsTCRB v3.0 assay was used at survey level resolution to sequence the TRB variable region. Here the immuneACCESS table is served through TCRdb, limited to in-frame sequences with V and J called. Missing clones are a known gap in these copies; in checked studies unresolved V genes cover under half, and the rest lacks a known reason. The sample yields about 43,000 clones; roughly 86% were counted once. The ten largest account for 4.5% to 5.5% of the sample. The input for sequencing was unsorted PBMCs, taken 0.1 years before starting antiretroviral therapy. These receptors all stem from a woman between 45 and 60 years old with HIV.

The chain is built from TRBV30 and TRBJ1-2; 8 bases align to TRBD1. The CDR3 spans 14 residues. With V trimmed by 2 bases and J by 0 bases, 2 bases remained unmatched. CDR1 and CDR2 from the germline V gene are GTSNPN and SVGIG (reference sequence). The CDR3 nucleotides are TGTGCCTGGAGTCAGGGGGCCGCTAACTATGGCTACACCTTC. Protein sequence: CAWSQGAANYGYTF.

The rearrangement links TRBV6-1 to TRBJ2-7; D call uncertain. V was pared by 2 bases and J by 6 bases, with 8 bases between. The CDR3 runs to 12 residues. Per the germline V gene, CDR1 is MNHNS and CDR2 is SASEGT. CDR3 amino acids: CASSESRVEQYF. DNA for the CDR3: TGTGCCAGCAGTGAAAGCCGGGTCGAGCAGTACTTC.

The gene calls are TRBV11-2 and TRBJ1-1; no clear D. CDR3 size: 15 residues. V was shortened by 3 bases and J by 0 bases, with 11 bases between the two germline ends. Germline loops: CDR1 SGHAT, CDR2 FQNNGV. As DNA, the CDR3 is TGTGCCAGCAGCTTCGATTGGAGCTTGAACACTGAAGCTTTCTTT. Protein sequence: CASSFDWSLNTEAFF.

The rearrangement uses TRBV19 and TRBJ2-3, with 11 bases aligning to TRBD2. The J segment lost 2 bases and the V segment lost 5 bases, leaving 6 bases of the junction unmatched. The CDR3 length is 16 residues. The germline CDR1 and CDR2 sequences are LNHDA and SQIVND (reference sequence). CDR3: CASSGRLAGFTDTQYF. The CDR3 DNA sequence: TGTGCCAGTAGTGGCAGACTAGCGGGGTTCACAGATACGCAGTATTTT.

This chain uses TRBV6-1 with TRBJ2-7; TRBD1 matches at 7 bases. The CDR3 totals 12 residues. V lost 10 bases to trimming and J lost 5 bases; unmatched junction nucleotides: 8. The germline CDR1 and CDR2 sequences are MNHNS and SASEGT. Here the CDR3 reads CATDRAFDEQYF. The CDR3 nucleotides are TGTGCCACCGACAGGGCATTCGACGAGCAGTACTTC.

V and J are TRBV9 and TRBJ1-1; the D gene is possibly TRBD1 (5 bases). In germline, CDR1 is SGDLS, CDR2 YYNGEE. This CDR3 spans 13 amino acids. V was pared by 4 bases and J by 4 bases, with 11 bases between. In DNA, the CDR3 is TGTGCCAGCAGCACCTACAGGCGCACTGAAGCTTTCTTT. This gives the protein CASSTYRRTEAFF.

The CDR3 loop is CASSLAGGQGAREQYF. CDR3 nucleotides: TGCGCCAGCAGCTTGGCCGGAGGCCAGGGGGCTCGTGAGCAGTACTTC. The chain employs TRBV5-1 and TRBJ2-7; the match to TRBD1 covers 8 bases. In germline, CDR1 is SGHRS, CDR2 YFSETQ. The CDR3 loop spans 16 amino acids. V dropped 0 bases and J dropped 7; count of bases not matched to a gene: 12.

This chain links TRBV19 with TRBJ1-2, with no clear D. Per the germline V gene, CDR1 is LNHDA and CDR2 is SQIVND (reference sequence). There are 11 residues in the CDR3. The V end was cut by 7 bases, the J end by 7 bases, with 10 bases between. CDR3 nucleotide sequence: TGTGCCAGTACCCAGGCAGCTGGCTACACCTTC. It specifies CASTQAAGYTF. The variable domain in full, with the rest retrieved from reference TRBV19 and TRBJ1-2, is DGGITQSPKYLFRKEGQNVTLSCEQNLNHDAMYWYRQDPGQGLRLIYYSQIVNDFQKGDIAEGYSVSREKKESFPLTVTSAQKNPTAFYLCASTQAAGYTFGSGTRLTVV.

The chain combines TRBV6-6 with TRBJ2-2, with 13 positions matching TRBD2. Germline CDR1 reads MNHNY; CDR2 reads SVGAGI (reference sequence). CDR3 length equals 16 residues. Trimming cost V 7 bases and J 7 bases; bases outside gene matches: 9. CDR3 DNA sequence: TGTGCCAGCACCATTACTAGCGGGGGGGCGAACGGGGAGCTGTTTTTT. Translation gives CASTITSGGANGELFF.

This clone was recorded only once. The V call is TRBV6-1, the J call TRBJ1-3; D is unresolved. Germline-derived CDR1 and CDR2 are MNHNS and SASEGT. This CDR3 contains 13 residues. With 4 bases removed from V and 7 bases from J, the gap between germline ends came to 11 bases. The CDR3 DNA follows: TGTGCCAGCAGTGGAGAGTGGGCGAACACCATATATTTT. Protein: CASSGEWANTIYF.

J is TRBJ2-1 and V is TRBV30, with 9 nucleotides matching TRBD2. The CDR3 has 17 amino acids. Germline loops: CDR1 GTSNPN, CDR2 SVGIG (reference sequence). The V gene end was trimmed by 1 base and the J gene end by 2 bases; junction bases not matched to a gene: 9. CDR3 sequence: CAWSAGGTSRPYNEQFF. The CDR3 nucleotides are TGTGCCTGGAGTGCGGGTGGGACTAGCAGACCCTACAATGAGCAGTTCTTC.

Concerning this clone itself: One end of the junction does not line up with germline, which may come from a read error. The V and J genes are TRBV5-1 and TRBJ1-4, with D possibly being TRBD1 (5 bases). The CDR3 loop spans 15 amino acids. The germline CDR1 and CDR2 sequences are SGHRS and YFSETQ. CDR3 sequence (DNA): TGCGCCAGCAGCTATCAGGGTGCAACTAATGAAAAGCTGTTTTTT. The encoded protein is CASSYQGATNEKLFF. Using reference TRBV5-1 and TRBJ1-4 for the parts outside the CDR3, the full variable domain is KAGVTQTPRYLIKTRGQQVTLSCSPISGHRSVSWYQQTPGQGLQFLFEYFSETQRNKGNFPGRFSGRQFSNSRSEMNVSTLELGDSALYLCASSYQGATNEKLFFGSGTQLSVL.

CDR3 region: CASSLSGGSTDTQYF. CDR3 coding DNA: TGTGCCAGCAGCCTAAGTGGGGGGAGCACAGATACGCAGTATTTT. V usage is TRBV7-9 and J usage is TRBJ2-3, with TRBD2 as a possible D gene (6 bases). The CDR3 extends over 15 amino acids. V was trimmed by 5 bases and J by 0 bases, leaving 12 bases between them. The germline V gene has CDR1 SEHNR and CDR2 FQNEAQ (reference sequence).

A single count supports this clone. The genes are TRBV18 and TRBJ2-3, with 10 nucleotides matching TRBD2. Germline-derived CDR1 and CDR2 are KGHSH and LQKENI. The CDR3 spans 17 residues. J lost 5 bases, V lost 2 bases, and 10 bases had no gene match. CDR3 sequence: CASSPATSGGAGDTQYF. The CDR3 nucleotides are TGTGCCAGCTCACCAGCCACGAGCGGGGGGGCCGGAGATACGCAGTATTTT.